These 18 T cell receptor beta chains share one sample of origin, sequenced in a study of vaccination effects on CD4 cells after COVID-19 (dated by TCRdb to the early 2020s). The library was built by means of the immunoSEQ multiplex PCR assay. Imported from immuneACCESS, the table was reduced by TCRdb to in-frame sequences with V and J called. These copies leave out some clones; in studies compared against another copy, an unresolved V gene accounts for under half, and the cause of the remainder is not known. Across this sample there are about 66,000 clones, with 70% to 85% seen only once. The ten largest clones capture around 2.5% of the sample. These receptors are not linked to any known antigen. After less than 13 days of culture, CD4+ T cells were isolated with the EasySep CD4+ T cell isolation kit. Participants received two doses of either the BNT162b2 or the mRNA-1273 mRNA SARS-CoV-2 vaccine.

The starting material was CD4+ T cells from PBMCs cultured without peptide, obtained after COVID-19 vaccination. The receptors derive from a human donor who received a COVID-19 vaccine.

As DNA, the CDR3 is TGTGCCAGTAGTATAGGTCACAGGGGAGGAACAGATACGCAGTATTTT. Protein product: CASSIGHRGGTDTQYF. The chain recombines TRBV19 with TRBJ2-3, with D perhaps matching TRBD1 (7 bases). V shed 1 base and J shed 3 bases, with 14 bases lying between them. The length of the CDR3 is 16 residues. Germline V gene lookup returns CDR1 LNHDA and CDR2 SQIVND (reference sequence).

The rearrangement links TRBV5-4 to TRBJ2-6, with D possibly TRBD2 on 5 matching bases. This CDR3 contains 16 residues. V was clipped by 2 bases and J by 0 bases, with 9 bases between them. From germline, CDR1 is SGHNT and CDR2 YYREEE (reference sequence). The CDR3 sequence is CASSFSRGSGANVLTF. The CDR3 nucleotides are TGTGCCAGCAGCTTTTCACGGGGCTCTGGGGCCAACGTCCTGACTTTC.

The chain employs TRBV6-2 or TRBV6-3 and TRBJ2-3; D possibly corresponds to TRBD2 (6 bases). This CDR3 is 17 amino acids long. V was clipped by 2 bases and J by 1 base, with 16 bases between them. The germline V gene encodes CDR1 MNHEY and CDR2 SVGEGT. Here the CDR3 reads CASSYRGLRVGTDTQYF. The CDR3 nucleotides read TGTGCCAGCAGTTACCGCGGACTACGCGTCGGCACAGATACGCAGTATTTT.

This clone appeared once. The V and J genes are TRBV28 and TRBJ1-4; D gene unclear. The CDR3 consists of 13 residues. CDR1 and CDR2 (germline): MDHEN, SYDVKM. The V end lost 6 bases, the J end lost 8 bases, and 13 bases lay between the germline ends. The CDR3 protein is CASRRRVEEKLFF. The CDR3 DNA is TGTGCCAGCAGAAGGCGGGTTGAGGAAAAACTGTTTTTT.

The V gene is TRBV6-2 or TRBV6-3, the J gene TRBJ2-3, with 7 nucleotides matching TRBD2. The junction had 18 bases not matched to a gene; V was cut back by 5 bases and J by 10 bases. Germline V gene lookup returns CDR1 MNHEY and CDR2 SVGEGT. CDR3 length equals 16 residues. In DNA form, the CDR3 reads TGTGCCAGCAGTAGCTCGACTAGCTCTTTCTTTCGGGCGCAGTATTTT. This gives the protein CASSSSTSSFFRAQYF.

The chain uses TRBV6-5 and TRBJ1-6; D gene ambiguous. This CDR3 spans 13 amino acids. V lost 2 bases, J lost 6 bases, and 5 bases lay in between. Looked up from germline, CDR1 is MNHEY and CDR2 is SVGAGI. As DNA, the CDR3 is TGTGCCAGCAGTTACCCCCCTAATTCACCCCTCCACTTT. Translated: CASSYPPNSPLHF.

The J gene is TRBJ1-6, the V gene TRBV28; D perhaps matches TRBD1 (5 bases). The CDR3 loop spans 16 amino acids. V lost 2 bases and J 8 bases, leaving 16 bases between the germline ends. Germline loops: CDR1 MDHEN, CDR2 SYDVKM. The CDR3 nucleotides read TGTGCCAGCAGTTTAGGGGCAGGGCGATTTGATTCACCCCTCCACTTT. This sequence encodes CASSLGAGRFDSPLHF.

This clone was counted between two and nine times. The CDR3: CASSPNRAGELFF. CDR3 in DNA: TGCGCCAGCAGTCCTAACCGGGCCGGGGAGCTGTTTTTT. The gene calls are TRBV10-1 and TRBJ2-2; D ambiguous. CDR1 and CDR2 from the germline V gene are WNHNN and SYGVQD (reference sequence). Trimming took 5 bases from V and 6 from J, leaving 10 bases between them. The length of the CDR3 is 13 residues.

The chain recombines TRBV7-2 with TRBJ2-1, with D possibly TRBD1 on 7 matching bases. Germline assignment: CDR1 SGHTA and CDR2 FQGNSA. V was trimmed by 10 bases and J by 2 bases, leaving 21 bases between them. This CDR3 comprises 16 residues. CDR3: CATCLQGGGAYNEQFF. In nucleotides, the CDR3 is TGTGCCACCTGTCTCCAAGGGGGCGGGGCCTACAATGAGCAGTTCTTC.

The chain's CDR3 is CASSPGGTAQETQYF. CDR3 bases: TGTGCCAGTAGTCCCGGCGGGACAGCCCAAGAGACCCAGTACTTC. The chain is built from TRBV19 and TRBJ2-5; D may be TRBD1 (7 bases). The ends were cut back, 5 bases at V and 1 base at J, with 14 bases in the middle. This CDR3 has 15 amino acids. CDR1 and CDR2 (germline): LNHDA, SQIVND (reference sequence).

The CDR3 nucleotides are TGCGCCAGCAGCCCCCCGGGCGGGGGGGCCTCCACAGATACGCAGTATTTT. Its translation: CASSPPGGGASTDTQYF. The V gene is TRBV5-1, the J gene TRBJ2-3; 9 nucleotides line up with TRBD2. CDR1 and CDR2 from the germline V gene are SGHRS and YFSETQ. V shed 4 bases, J shed 2 bases, and the junction held 11 bases outside the gene matches. The CDR3 is 17 amino acids.

The CDR3 spells CASTITPDRYYTF. Here the CDR3 DNA reads TGTGCCAGCACAATAACCCCGGACAGATACTACACCTTC. The chain uses TRBV6-5 and TRBJ1-2; maybe TRBD1 (6 bases). The germline gives CDR1 MNHEY, CDR2 SVGAGI. This CDR3 comprises 13 residues. Trimming pared 7 bases from V and 10 bases from J, leaving 19 bases between.

This clone was found once. The chain links TRBV10-3 to TRBJ2-3, with D uncertain. Germline CDR1 ENHRY, CDR2 SYGVKD. The CDR3 is 12 amino acids. The V end lost 3 bases, the J end lost 3 bases, and 4 bases lay between the germline ends. The CDR3 coding sequence is TGTGCCATCAGTGAAAGGACAGATACGCAGTATTTT. Translated, it gives CAISERTDTQYF.

This chain uses TRBV5-1 with TRBJ2-7; 11 nucleotides match TRBD1. V was clipped by 4 bases and J by 0 bases; unmatched bases: 6. CDR1 SGHRS and CDR2 YFSETQ come from the germline V gene. CDR3 length: 16 residues. CDR3 protein: CASSTGGTGGSYEQYV. As DNA, the CDR3 is TGCGCCAGCAGCACGGGGGGGACAGGGGGCTCCTACGAGCAGTACGTC.

The chain recombines TRBV6-5 with TRBJ1-1; tentatively, D is TRBD1 (5 bases). V lost 6 bases to trimming and J lost 4 bases, with 18 bases between them. This CDR3 is built from 15 residues. The germline gives CDR1 MNHEY, CDR2 SVGAGI. The CDR3 nucleotides are TGTGCCAGCAGCTACATTTTGGGGGGGAGCACTGAAGCTTTCTTT. This gives the protein CASSYILGGSTEAFF.

The chain links TRBV3-1 (or the pseudogene TRBV3-2) to TRBJ2-7, with D perhaps being TRBD1 or TRBD2 (5 bases each). The CDR3 is made up of 13 amino acids. V lost 0 bases and J 6 bases, leaving 9 bases between the germline ends. Germline V gene lookup returns CDR1 LGHDT and CDR2 YNNKEL (reference sequence). CDR3 sequence reads: CASSQDWGREQYV. The CDR3 bases are TGTGCCAGCAGCCAAGACTGGGGACGCGAGCAGTACGTC.

V and J are TRBV2 and TRBJ1-5; D possibly corresponds to TRBD1 (5 bases). The CDR3 extends over 15 amino acids. Trimming left V 6 bases short and J 0 bases short, with 12 bases between. CDR1 SNHLY and CDR2 FYNNEI come from the germline V gene. This CDR3 reads CASRGTDYSNQPQHF. The CDR3, as DNA: TGTGCCAGCAGGGGGACGGACTATAGCAATCAGCCCCAGCATTTT. Based on the CDR3 plus reference TRBV2 and TRBJ1-5, the full variable domain is EPEVTQTPSHQVTQMGQEVILRCVPISNHLYFYWYRQILGQKVEFLVSFYNNEISEKSEIFDDQFSVERPDGSNFTLKIRSTKLEDSAMYFCASRGTDYSNQPQHFGDGTRLSIL.

The chain employs TRBV2 and TRBJ2-2; weak D call: TRBD1 (5 bases). Germline V lookup: CDR1 SNHLY, CDR2 FYNNEI. V was shortened by 3 bases and J by 5 bases, with 16 bases between the two germline ends. The CDR3 totals 16 residues. This CDR3 reads CASSELSGKSTGELFF. The DNA of the CDR3 is TGTGCCAGCAGTGAGCTCTCAGGGAAATCGACCGGGGAGCTGTTTTTT.